This TCR beta chain was sequenced during a study of blood T cell repertoires in COVID-19. As for the study in general: Spain, Italy and the United States supplied samples that represented acute and convalescent COVID-19. Sample material is recorded as cDNA or gDNA derived from T cells, B-cell-depleted T cells, or PBMCs.

Authors' analysis steps: By means of reference gene primer amplification, nucleated cell counts were estimated. Generated by immunoSEQ multiplex PCR, the TCRdb table keeps only in-frame clones and is missing some. V and J calls and clone size are those listed in that table; D and trimming were worked out from the DNA. Of 43,000 or so clones listed, 80% to 90% are singletons. In germline, CDR1 is SGHVS, CDR2 FQNEAQ. There are 16 residues in the CDR3. V lost 1 base and J lost 3, with 16 bases in between. Sample: peripheral blood. The TCR comes from a man aged 55 to 70 with active COVID-19. The V and J genes are TRBV7-8 and TRBJ2-7; D perhaps matches TRBD2 (6 bases). The CDR3 spells CASSLDLRAGGYEQYF. CDR3 coding DNA: TGTGCCAGCAGCTTAGACCTTCGAGCGGGCGGCTACGAGCAGTACTTC.